This T cell receptor beta chain was identified during a study of Ad26.COV2.S vaccination and SARS-CoV-2 variants. The V end was cut by 0 bases, the J end by 1 base, with 7 bases between. Germline V CDR1 and CDR2: SGDLS, YYNGEE. This CDR3 is 14 amino acids long. General study results and limits: Vaccine recipients and placebo recipients showed similar non-spike TCR breadth. Spike-specific TCR breadth ran higher among vaccine recipients than placebo recipients.

About this clone itself: Its specificity is unknown.

Using immunoSEQ multiplex PCR, the repertoire was profiled, and TCRdb retains in-frame clones only, with some absent. Here the sample spans around 380,000 clones, approximately 91% being singletons. Treatment meaning: approximately 18 received Ad26.COV2.S at low or high dose, single or two shots; about 5 received placebo; per-sample allocation not given. On day 63 after the first injection, vaccine and placebo recipients gave samples. Spike of the Wuhan-strain SARS-CoV-2 was expressed by an Ad26 vector, which formed the vaccine. The source is a person aged 18-65 years who received the Ad26.COV2.S COVID-19 vaccine or a placebo. This sample comprised peripheral blood, obtained in a trial of Ad26.COV2.S vaccine versus placebo. The chain couples TRBV9 to TRBJ1-1; D is possibly TRBD1 (5 bases). The CDR3 region is CASSVVGENTEAFF. CDR3 bases: TGTGCCAGCAGCGTAGTGGGGGAGAACACTGAAGCTTTCTTT.